This note documents a single TCR beta chain sequence. Its cognate antigen is unknown. This entry comes from a study of vaccination and CD4 T cells after COVID-19. Study at large: No peptide, an HIV-1 Nef pool, or a CEFX pool was what each control culture received. Study-level findings and limits: In median terms, SARS-CoV-2-reactive clonotypes went from about 20 to 38, a nonsignificant rise.

The Oncomine TCR Beta short-read assay generated sequence data from the DNA of cultured CD4+ T cells. TCRdb reprocessed the PCR reads with MiXCR, giving one entry per CDR3 protein. Seen here are fewer than 20,000 distinct CDR3 sequences, roughly 60% observed once, and the top ten hold 5.5% to 7%. Germline loops: CDR1 SGHTA, CDR2 FQGNSA. V gave up 3 bases and J gave up 4 bases; unmatched junction bases: 4. This CDR3 region has 14 residues. Treatment here: approximately nine-day PBMC culture with coronavirus spike peptide pools or control peptides (ViraFEST assay). After expanding antigen-specific T cells with peptide pools, ViraFEST sequenced their TCRs.

The V call is TRBV7-2, the J call TRBJ2-5, with TRBD2 matching 8 bases. This receptor was obtained from a human donor who had recovered from COVID-19. Sample: CD4+ T cells from blood, cultured in vitro, taken before SARS-CoV-2 vaccination. The CDR3 nucleotides are TGTGCCAGCAGCTTCTTTGCGGGAGGAGAGACCCAGTACTTC. Translating gives CASSFFAGGETQYF.